Below, 5 T cell receptor beta chains from the same sample are listed, as sequenced in a study of Graves' ophthalmopathy and Graves' hyperthyroidism. The authors amplified TCR beta CDR3 regions, and they did so from RNA transcripts for repertoire sequencing. An initial RT-PCR round employing HTBI primers preceded a second-round multiplex PCR. Using its own MiXCR run on the multiplex PCR reads, TCRdb lists one record per CDR3 protein. The sample has some 400,000 distinct CDR3 sequences, about 16% seen once; the top ten hold around 1.6%. The specimen sequenced was peripheral blood. These receptors all come from a woman younger than 30 with Graves' ophthalmopathy.

This clonotype showed up many times. The chain uses TRBV5-1 and TRBJ2-7, with D possibly called TRBD1 or TRBD2 (6 bases each). Germline V gene lookup returns CDR1 SGHRS and CDR2 YFSETQ. CDR3 length equals 15 residues. The ends were cut back, 3 bases at V and 3 bases at J, with 16 bases in the middle. Here the CDR3 reads CASSSATGGDYEQYF. The DNA of the CDR3 is TGCGCCAGCAGCTCCGCGACAGGAGGGGACTACGAGCAGTACTTC.

The chain employs TRBV12-3 or TRBV12-4 and TRBJ1-1; tentatively, D is TRBD1 (6 bases). Trimming shortened V by 7 bases and J by 0 bases, and 12 bases separated the two germline ends. This CDR3 is 14 amino acids long. CDR3 amino acids: CASTWGGVNTEAFF. The DNA for the CDR3 is TGTGCCAGCACCTGGGGGGGCGTGAACACTGAAGCTTTCTTT.

This clonotype was seen repeatedly, ten times or more. The chain uses TRBV6-2 or TRBV6-3 and TRBJ2-7; no reliable D call. CDR3 length: 14 amino acids. Trimming stripped 6 bases from V and 5 bases from J, with 17 bases between. Germline lookup yields CDR1 MNHEY and CDR2 SVGEGT. The CDR3 is CASSPEVGIDEQYF. The CDR3 region has the DNA TGTGCCAGCAGCCCTGAGGTCGGAATCGACGAGCAGTACTTC.

This clonotype occurred many times. The rearrangement links TRBV28 to TRBJ1-6; D possibly corresponds to TRBD1 (5 bases). Per the germline V gene, CDR1 is MDHEN and CDR2 is SYDVKM. The CDR3 extends over 15 amino acids. The germline V and J ends were trimmed by 5 bases and 13 bases, with 21 bases remaining between them. CDR3 nucleotides: TGTGCCAGCAGTACCCGACAGCTGGTGGTTTCCCCCCTCCACTTT. This sequence encodes CASSTRQLVVSPLHF.

Many counts were recorded for this clonotype. This rearrangement joins TRBV29-1 to TRBJ1-2; 9 bases map to TRBD1. The germline V gene encodes CDR1 SQVTM and CDR2 ANQGSEA. V lost 6 bases, J lost 5 bases, and 10 bases stayed unmatched. The length of the CDR3 is 14 residues. The DNA of the CDR3 is TGCAGCGTCAGCGCGGGGACAGGGAATTATGGCTACACCTTC. This encodes CSVSAGTGNYGYTF.